The source of this T cell receptor (beta chain) is a study of radiotherapy plus CTLA-4 blockade in lung cancer. On the study more broadly: An objective response was seen in 18% of patients, and disease control in just over 30%.

This table comes from immunoSEQ multiplex PCR, and its TCRdb copy is limited to in-frame clones, with some not included. The table has about 88,000 clones, approximately 79% seen once. The germline V gene has CDR1 SGHDT and CDR2 YYEEEE. Trimming took 2 bases from V and 3 from J; bases not matched to a gene: 2. The CDR3 has 13 amino acids. This clone was recorded a few times. The chain has TRBV5-6 and TRBJ2-7; 7 bases are shared with TRBD1. Sequencing was performed on peripheral blood, taken from a patient treated with radiotherapy plus ipilimumab. The receptor was isolated from a human donor with non-small cell lung cancer that progressed on radiotherapy plus ipilimumab. CDR3 sequence: CASSFGQDYEQYF. DNA of the CDR3: TGTGCCAGCAGCTTCGGACAGGACTACGAGCAGTACTTC.